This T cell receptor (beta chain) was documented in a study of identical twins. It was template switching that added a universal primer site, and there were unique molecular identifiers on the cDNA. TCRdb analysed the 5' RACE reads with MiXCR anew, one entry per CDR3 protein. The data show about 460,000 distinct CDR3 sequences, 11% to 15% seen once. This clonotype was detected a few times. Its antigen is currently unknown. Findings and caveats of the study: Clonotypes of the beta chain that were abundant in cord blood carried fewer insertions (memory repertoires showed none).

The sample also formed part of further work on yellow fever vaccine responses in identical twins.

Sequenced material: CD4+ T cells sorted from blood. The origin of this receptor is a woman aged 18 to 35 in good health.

The CDR3 protein is CASSSNYYEQYF. The DNA of the CDR3 is TGTGCCAGCAGCTCGAACTACTACGAGCAGTACTTC. The chain is built from TRBV7-2 and TRBJ2-7, with no clear D. The CDR3 loop spans 12 amino acids. The V end lost 4 bases, the J end lost 3 bases, and 7 bases lay between the germline ends. Looked up from germline, CDR1 is SGHTA and CDR2 is FQGNSA.